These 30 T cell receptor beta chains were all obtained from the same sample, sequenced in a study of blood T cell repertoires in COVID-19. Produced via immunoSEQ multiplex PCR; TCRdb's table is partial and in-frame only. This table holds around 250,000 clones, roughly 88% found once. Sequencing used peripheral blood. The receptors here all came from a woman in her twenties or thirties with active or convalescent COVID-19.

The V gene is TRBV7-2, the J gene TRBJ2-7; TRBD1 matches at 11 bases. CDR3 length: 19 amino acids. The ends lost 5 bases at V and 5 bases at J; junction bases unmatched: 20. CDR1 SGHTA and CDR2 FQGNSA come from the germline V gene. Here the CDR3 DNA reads TGTGCCAGCAGCCCCCTTGGACAGGGGGCGGTTGCGAGGGTCCACGAGCAGTACTTC. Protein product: CASSPLGQGAVARVHEQYF.

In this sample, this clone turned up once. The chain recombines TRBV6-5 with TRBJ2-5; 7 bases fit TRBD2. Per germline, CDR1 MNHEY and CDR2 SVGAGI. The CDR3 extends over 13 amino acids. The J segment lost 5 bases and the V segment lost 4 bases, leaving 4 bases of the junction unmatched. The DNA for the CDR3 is TGTGCCAGCAGTTCCATCGGGGGGGAGACCCAGTACTTC. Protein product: CASSSIGGETQYF.

The DNA for the CDR3 is TGTGCCAGTAGAAAGACTAGCGGTAGCTACAATGAGCAGTTCTTC. This codes for CASRKTSGSYNEQFF. V gene TRBV19 combines with J gene TRBJ2-1, with TRBD2 identical over 9 bases. With 6 bases clipped from V and 3 bases from J, the junction kept 6 bases outside the gene matches. Germline V CDR1 and CDR2: LNHDA, SQIVND (reference sequence). The CDR3 runs to 15 residues.

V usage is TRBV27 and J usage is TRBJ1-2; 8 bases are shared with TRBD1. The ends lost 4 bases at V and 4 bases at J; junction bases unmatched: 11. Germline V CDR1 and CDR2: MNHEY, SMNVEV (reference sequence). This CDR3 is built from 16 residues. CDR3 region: CASSSSRDRPIYGYTF. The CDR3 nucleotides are TGTGCCAGCAGTTCTTCCCGGGACAGGCCAATCTATGGCTACACCTTC.

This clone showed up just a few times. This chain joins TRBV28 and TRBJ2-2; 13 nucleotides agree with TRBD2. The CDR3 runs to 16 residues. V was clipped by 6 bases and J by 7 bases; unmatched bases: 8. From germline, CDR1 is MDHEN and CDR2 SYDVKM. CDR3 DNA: TGTGCCAGCAGGCGCCGGACTAGCGGGGGAGGCGGGGAGCTGTTTTTT. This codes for CASRRRTSGGGGELFF. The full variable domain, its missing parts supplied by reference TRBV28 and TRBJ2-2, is DVKVTQSSRYLVKRTGEKVFLECVQDMDHENMFWYRQDPGLGLRLIYFSYDVKMKEKGDIPEGYSVSREKKERFSLILESASTNQTSMYLCASRRRTSGGGGELFFGEGSRLTVL.

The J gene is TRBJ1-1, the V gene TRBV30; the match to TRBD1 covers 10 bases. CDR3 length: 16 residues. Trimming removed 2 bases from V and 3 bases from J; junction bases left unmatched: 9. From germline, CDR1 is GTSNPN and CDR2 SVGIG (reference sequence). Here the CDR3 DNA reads TGTGCCTGGAGTATCCGGGACAGGGGCATGTACACTGAAGCTTTCTTT. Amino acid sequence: CAWSIRDRGMYTEAFF.

The CDR3 here is CASTRAGLASNTGELFF. CDR3 sequence (DNA): TGTGCCAGCACGAGGGCGGGACTAGCCTCGAACACCGGGGAGCTGTTTTTT. The rearrangement links TRBV9 to TRBJ2-2; 9 nucleotides agree with TRBD2. The germline CDR1 and CDR2 sequences are SGDLS and YYNGEE. The CDR3 length is 17 residues. V lost 6 bases, J lost 0 bases, and 9 bases stayed unmatched.

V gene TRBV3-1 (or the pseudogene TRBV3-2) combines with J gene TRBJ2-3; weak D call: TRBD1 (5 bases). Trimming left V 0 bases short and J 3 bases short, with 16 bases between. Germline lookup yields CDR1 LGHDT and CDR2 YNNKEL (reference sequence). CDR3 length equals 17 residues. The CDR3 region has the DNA TGTGCCAGCAGCCAAGATGAATGGGGCCGAACAACAGATACGCAGTATTTT. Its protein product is CASSQDEWGRTTDTQYF.

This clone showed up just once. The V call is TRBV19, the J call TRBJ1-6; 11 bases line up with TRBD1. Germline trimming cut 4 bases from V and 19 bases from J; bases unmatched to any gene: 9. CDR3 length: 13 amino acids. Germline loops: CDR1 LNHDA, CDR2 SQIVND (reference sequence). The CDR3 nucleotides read TGTGCCAGTAGTACGACCGGACAGGGGGCAGCGCACTTT. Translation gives CASSTTGQGAAHF.

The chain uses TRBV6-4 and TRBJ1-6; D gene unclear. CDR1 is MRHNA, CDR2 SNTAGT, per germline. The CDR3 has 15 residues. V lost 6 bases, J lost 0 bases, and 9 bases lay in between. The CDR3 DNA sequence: TGTGCCAGCAGAAGGGAGAGCTCCTATAATTCACCCCTCCACTTT. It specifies CASRRESSYNSPLHF.

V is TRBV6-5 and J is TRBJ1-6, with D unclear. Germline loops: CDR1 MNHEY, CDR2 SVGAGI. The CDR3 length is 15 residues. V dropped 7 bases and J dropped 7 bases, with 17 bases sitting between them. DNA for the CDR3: TGTGCCAGCACCGGGTCCTCGGAGGGAAATTCACCCCTCCACTTT. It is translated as CASTGSSEGNSPLHF.

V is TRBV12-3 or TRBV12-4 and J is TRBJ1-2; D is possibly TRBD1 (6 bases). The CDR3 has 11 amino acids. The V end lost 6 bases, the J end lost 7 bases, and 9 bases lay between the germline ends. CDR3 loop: CASRQGRGYTF. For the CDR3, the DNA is TGTGCCAGCAGACAGGGCCGTGGCTACACCTTC.

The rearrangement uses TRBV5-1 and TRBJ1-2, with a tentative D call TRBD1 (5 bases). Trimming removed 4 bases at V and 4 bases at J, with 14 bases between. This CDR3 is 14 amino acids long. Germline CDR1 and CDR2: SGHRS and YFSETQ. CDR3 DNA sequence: TGCGCCAGCAGCCCATCCGACAGACCCTATGGCTACACCTTC. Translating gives CASSPSDRPYGYTF.

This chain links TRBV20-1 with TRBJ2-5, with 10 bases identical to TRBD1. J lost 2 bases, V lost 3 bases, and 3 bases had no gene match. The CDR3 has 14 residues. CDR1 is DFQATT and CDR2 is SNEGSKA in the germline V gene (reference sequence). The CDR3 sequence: CSASRGQGQETQYF. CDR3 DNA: TGCAGTGCTAGTCGGGGACAGGGGCAAGAGACCCAGTACTTC.

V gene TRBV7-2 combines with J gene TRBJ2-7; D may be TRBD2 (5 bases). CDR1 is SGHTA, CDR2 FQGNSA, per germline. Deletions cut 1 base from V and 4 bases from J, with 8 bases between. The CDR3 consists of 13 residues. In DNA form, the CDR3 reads TGTGCCAGCAGCTTAGGGCTAGCATACGAGCAGTACTTC. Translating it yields CASSLGLAYEQYF.

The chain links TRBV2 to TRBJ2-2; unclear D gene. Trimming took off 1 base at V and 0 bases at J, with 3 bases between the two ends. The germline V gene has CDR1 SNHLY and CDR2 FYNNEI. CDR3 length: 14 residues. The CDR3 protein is CASSEVANTGELFF. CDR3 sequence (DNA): TGTGCCAGCAGTGAAGTAGCGAACACCGGGGAGCTGTTTTTT.

CDR3 DNA sequence: TGTGCCAGCAGAGTGACAGGGAATCAGCCCCAGCATTTT. Protein sequence: CASRVTGNQPQHF. This chain uses TRBV6-5 with TRBJ1-5; 7 nucleotides line up with TRBD1. V lost 6 bases, J lost 4 bases, and 3 bases stayed unmatched. Germline V lookup: CDR1 MNHEY, CDR2 SVGAGI. The CDR3 is 13 amino acids.

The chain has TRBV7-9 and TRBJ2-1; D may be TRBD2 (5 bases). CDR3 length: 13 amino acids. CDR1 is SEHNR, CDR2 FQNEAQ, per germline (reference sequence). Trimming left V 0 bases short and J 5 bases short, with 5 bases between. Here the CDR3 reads CASSLAADNEQFF. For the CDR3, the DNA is TGTGCCAGCAGCTTAGCAGCGGACAATGAGCAGTTCTTC.

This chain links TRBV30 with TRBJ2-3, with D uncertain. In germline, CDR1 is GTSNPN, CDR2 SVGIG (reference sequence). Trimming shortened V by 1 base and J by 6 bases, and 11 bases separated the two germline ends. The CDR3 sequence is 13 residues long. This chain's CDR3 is CAWSAPNLDTQYF. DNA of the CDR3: TGTGCCTGGAGTGCCCCTAACTTGGATACGCAGTATTTT.

CDR3 sequence (DNA): TGTGCCAGCAGCTTATTAGCGGGGGCCCTAACAGATACGCAGTATTTT. It encodes CASSLLAGALTDTQYF. The chain combines TRBV7-2 with TRBJ2-3; TRBD2 agrees at 9 bases. The germline CDR1 and CDR2 sequences are SGHTA and FQGNSA. The CDR3 has 16 amino acids. Germline trimming cut 2 bases from V and 3 bases from J; bases unmatched to any gene: 6. The full variable domain, with the rest looked up from reference TRBV7-2 and TRBJ2-3, is GAGVSQSPSNKVTEKGKDVELRCDPISGHTALYWYRQSLGQGLEFLIYFQGNSAPDKSGLPSDRFSAERTGGSVSTLTIQRTQQEDSAVYLCASSLLAGALTDTQYFGPGTRLTVL.

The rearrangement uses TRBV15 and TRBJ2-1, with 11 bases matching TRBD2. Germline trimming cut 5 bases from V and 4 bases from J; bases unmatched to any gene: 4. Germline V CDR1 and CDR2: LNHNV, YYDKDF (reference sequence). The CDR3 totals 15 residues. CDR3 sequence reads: CATSSGLAEYNEQFF. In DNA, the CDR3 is TGTGCCACCAGCTCGGGACTAGCGGAGTACAATGAGCAGTTCTTC.

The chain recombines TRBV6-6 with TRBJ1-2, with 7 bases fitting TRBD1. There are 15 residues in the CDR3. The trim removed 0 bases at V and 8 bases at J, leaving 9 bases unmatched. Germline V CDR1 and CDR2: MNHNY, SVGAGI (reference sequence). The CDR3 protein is CASSYSVGQAMGYTF. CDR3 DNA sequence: TGTGCCAGCAGTTACTCTGTCGGACAGGCCATGGGCTACACCTTC.

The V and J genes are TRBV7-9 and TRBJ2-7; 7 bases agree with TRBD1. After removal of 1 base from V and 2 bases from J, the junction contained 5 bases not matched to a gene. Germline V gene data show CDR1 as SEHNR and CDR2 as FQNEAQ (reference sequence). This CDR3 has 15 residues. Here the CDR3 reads CASSLEGQQTYEQYF. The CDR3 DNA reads TGTGCCAGCAGCTTAGAGGGACAGCAAACCTACGAGCAGTACTTC.

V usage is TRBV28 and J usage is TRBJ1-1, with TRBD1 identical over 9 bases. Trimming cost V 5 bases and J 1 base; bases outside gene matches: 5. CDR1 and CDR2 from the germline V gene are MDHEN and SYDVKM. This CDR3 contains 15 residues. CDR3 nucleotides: TGTGCCAGCAGTAACCCACAGGGGGCGAACACTGAAGCTTTCTTT. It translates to CASSNPQGANTEAFF.

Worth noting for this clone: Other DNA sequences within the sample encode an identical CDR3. CDR3 nucleotide sequence: TGTGCCAGTAGTATGGGACAGAGTAATGAAAAACTGTTTTTT. It yields the protein CASSMGQSNEKLFF. V usage is TRBV19 and J usage is TRBJ1-4, with 7 bases matching TRBD1. This CDR3 has 14 residues. The germline CDR1 and CDR2 sequences are LNHDA and SQIVND (reference sequence). Unmatched junction bases numbered 2, after V lost 3 bases and J lost 4 bases. Full variable domain (rest looked up from reference TRBV19 and TRBJ1-4): DGGITQSPKYLFRKEGQNVTLSCEQNLNHDAMYWYRQDPGQGLRLIYYSQIVNDFQKGDIAEGYSVSREKKESFPLTVTSAQKNPTAFYLCASSMGQSNEKLFFGSGTQLSVL.

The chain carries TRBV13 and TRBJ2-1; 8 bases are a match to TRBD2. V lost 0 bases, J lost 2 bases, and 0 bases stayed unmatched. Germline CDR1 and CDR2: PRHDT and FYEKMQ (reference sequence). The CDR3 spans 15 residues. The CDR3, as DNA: TGTGCCAGCAGCTTAGGTAGCGGGGCCTACAATGAGCAGTTCTTC. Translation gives CASSLGSGAYNEQFF.

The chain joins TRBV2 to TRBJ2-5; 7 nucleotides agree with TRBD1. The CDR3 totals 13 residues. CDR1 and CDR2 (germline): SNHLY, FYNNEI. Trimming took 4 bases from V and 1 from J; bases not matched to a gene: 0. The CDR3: CASSGQGQETQYF. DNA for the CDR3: TGTGCCAGCAGTGGACAGGGCCAAGAGACCCAGTACTTC.

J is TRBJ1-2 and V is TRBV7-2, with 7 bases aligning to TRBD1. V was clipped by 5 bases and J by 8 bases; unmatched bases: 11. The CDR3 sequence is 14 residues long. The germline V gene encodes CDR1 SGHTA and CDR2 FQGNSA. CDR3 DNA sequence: TGTGCCAGCAGCCGGCAGGGGGGTTCGGGAGGCTACACCTTC. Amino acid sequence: CASSRQGGSGGYTF.

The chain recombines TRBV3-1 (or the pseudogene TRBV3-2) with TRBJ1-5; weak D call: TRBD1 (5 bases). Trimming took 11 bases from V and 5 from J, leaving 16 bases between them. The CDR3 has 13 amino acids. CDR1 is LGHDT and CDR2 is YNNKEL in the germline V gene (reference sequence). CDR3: CAGPRGGDQPQHF. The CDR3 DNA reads TGTGCCGGCCCCCGGGGGGGGGATCAGCCCCAGCATTTT.

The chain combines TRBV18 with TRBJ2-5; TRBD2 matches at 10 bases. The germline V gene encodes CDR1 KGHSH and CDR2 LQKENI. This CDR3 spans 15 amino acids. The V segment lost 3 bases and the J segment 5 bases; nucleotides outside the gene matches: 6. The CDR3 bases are TGTGCCAGCTCACCCGCTAGCGGGGGATGGGAGACCCAGTACTTC. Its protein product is CASSPASGGWETQYF.